A single sample gave rise to the 8 T cell receptor beta chains below, sequenced in a study of CD8 T cells in Susac syndrome. Random hexamers were used to reverse transcribe roughly 0.5 to 1 ug of RNA. TCRdb reprocessed the immunoSEQ multiplex PCR reads via MiXCR and lists one record per CDR3 protein. This repertoire shows 120,000 to 150,000 distinct CDR3 sequences, around 94% found once; its top ten account for approximately 0.08%. Material: CD4+ T cells from PBMCs. These receptors were obtained from a human donor in good health.

This chain joins TRBV7-3 and TRBJ1-1; D is uncertain. The CDR3 has 14 residues. Trimming left V 5 bases short and J 0 bases short, with 10 bases between. Germline-derived CDR1 and CDR2 are SGHTA and FQGTGA. For the CDR3, the DNA is TGTGCCAGCAGCCCCGAGGTCATGAACACTGAAGCTTTCTTT. This sequence encodes CASSPEVMNTEAFF.

The chain joins TRBV20-1 to TRBJ1-2; no clear D gene. This CDR3 spans 15 amino acids. Germline CDR1 and CDR2: DFQATT and SNEGSKA (reference sequence). The V and J ends lost 1 base and 8 bases respectively, with 20 bases between them. Written as DNA, the CDR3 is TGCAGTGCTAGAGCTCGCCGTGCGTCTCCTATGGGCTACACCTTC. This gives the protein CSARARRASPMGYTF.

Written as DNA, the CDR3 is TGTGCCAGCAGTTTCGCGACAGCGTATCAAAACACCATATATTTT. Protein: CASSFATAYQNTIYF. The chain joins TRBV28 to TRBJ1-3, with D tentatively TRBD1 (5 bases). This CDR3 spans 15 amino acids. Germline CDR1 reads MDHEN; CDR2 reads SYDVKM. Trimming shortened V by 3 bases and J by 6 bases, and 15 bases separated the two germline ends.

The table lists this clonotype with a count of one. Mismatch with germline at one junction end may stem from a read error. The rearrangement links TRBV5-1 to TRBJ2-7; 12 bases align to TRBD2. The CDR3 is made up of 15 amino acids. CDR1 is SGHRS, CDR2 YFSETQ, per germline. CDR3 DNA sequence: TGCGACAGCAGCGTGACTAGCGGGAGTACCTACGAGCAGTACTTC. This encodes CDSSVTSGSTYEQYF.

The V gene is TRBV9, the J gene TRBJ2-7, with D hard to call. Trimming stripped 0 bases from V and 4 bases from J, with 8 bases between. Germline assignment: CDR1 SGDLS and CDR2 YYNGEE. This CDR3 contains 13 residues. Here the CDR3 reads CASSVGIEYEQYF. In DNA, the CDR3 is TGTGCCAGCAGCGTAGGTATAGAATACGAGCAGTACTTC.

The chain recombines TRBV5-1 with TRBJ1-5; TRBD1 might be the D (5 bases). Germline values: CDR1 SGHRS, CDR2 YFSETQ. This CDR3 comprises 15 residues. The germline V and J ends were trimmed by 8 bases and 0 bases, with 15 bases remaining between them. The CDR3 reads CARIRGWGSNQPQHF. CDR3 DNA sequence: TGCGCCAGGATAAGGGGTTGGGGTAGCAATCAGCCCCAGCATTTT.

The rearrangement links TRBV15 to TRBJ1-2; D is unresolved. The CDR3 runs 12 residues. Trimming left V 0 bases short and J 7 bases short, with 6 bases between. Looked up from germline, CDR1 is LNHNV and CDR2 is YYDKDF (reference sequence). CDR3 in amino acids: CATSRDFAGYTF. The CDR3, as DNA: TGTGCCACCAGCAGAGATTTTGCTGGCTACACCTTC. Variable domain in full (rest from reference TRBV15 and TRBJ1-2): DAMVIQNPRYQVTQFGKPVTLSCSQTLNHNVMYWYQQKSSQAPKLLFHYYDKDFNNEADTPDNFQSRRPNTSFCFLDIRSPGLGDTAMYLCATSRDFAGYTFGSGTRLTVV.

This chain joins TRBV5-6 and TRBJ2-3; D gene uncertain. This CDR3 has 15 amino acids. V dropped 0 bases and J dropped 4 bases, with 12 bases sitting between them. In germline, CDR1 is SGHDT, CDR2 YYEEEE. This chain's CDR3 is CASSLEGWGPDTQYF. The CDR3 nucleotides read TGTGCCAGCAGCTTGGAAGGTTGGGGTCCAGATACGCAGTATTTT.